This record concerns one TCR beta chain sequence. Authors' processing steps: Reference gene primer amplification gave nucleated cell count estimates. The assay was immunoSEQ multiplex PCR, and TCRdb's table has in-frame clones only and misses some. The V and J calls and clone size come from that table; D and trimming were worked out from the DNA. The profile shows about 220,000 clones, 80% of them singletons. The CDR3 contains 16 residues. CDR1 and CDR2 (germline): LNHDA, SQIVND (reference sequence). The V end lost 4 bases, the J end lost 0 bases, and 15 bases lay between the germline ends. This entry belongs to a study of blood T cell repertoires in COVID-19. In the study overall: There were acute and convalescent COVID-19 samples, and they came from the United States, Italy and Spain.

This receptor was taken from a human donor in a cohort sampled during active COVID-19. The chain links TRBV19 to TRBJ1-2, with a weak D call TRBD1 (5 bases). The sequenced material came from peripheral blood. The CDR3 coding sequence is TGTGCCAGTAGTAGCAGGGCCCAATCCTCTAACTATGGCTACACCTTC. Translated, it gives CASSSRAQSSNYGYTF.